This is a list of T cell receptor beta chains from one sample in a study of T-cell reconstitution after alpha-beta-depleted transplantation in children. TCRdb re-called the PCR reads with MiXCR, one entry per CDR3 protein. The table includes around 380,000 distinct CDR3 sequences, around 9.9% detected once. The sequencing here drew on PBMCs from the stem cell graft donor, taken from the stem cell graft. These receptors were taken from a human donor who donated a stem cell graft to a child with acute myeloid leukemia. The CDR3 runs from the conserved cysteine through the conserved F or W. The D gene is left open where the match is weak. Size tells how often a clone was seen (once, few, many) or the class of an expanded clone, and some rows leave it out.

-,TRBJ2-2,many,TRBV5-1,TGCGCCAGCAGCGCCGGTATCTTGGAGCCCGGGGAGCTGTTTTTT,CASSAGILEPGELFF
TRBD1,TRBJ2-4,-,TRBV18,TGTGCCAGCTCACCACGGACAGGGGGCGCCGGAACCAAAAACATTCAGTACTTC,CASSPRTGGAGTKNIQYF
TRBD2,TRBJ2-7,-,TRBV7-9,TGTGCCAGCAGCTTAGGGGTGGACGGGCTAGCGGGCTACGAGCAGTACTTC,CASSLGVDGLAGYEQYF
-,TRBJ1-1,-,TRBV10-3,TGTGCCATCAGTGAAACAGGGAGCACTGAAGCTTTCTTT,CAISETGSTEAFF
-,TRBJ1-4,many,TRBV5-1,TGCGCCAGCAGCCCCCAAGGTGCAACTAATGAAAAACTGTTTTTT,CASSPQGATNEKLFF
-,TRBJ2-3,many,TRBV6-4,TGTGCCAGCAGTCCTCGGAAAAGACGCCTCGTGGAAACCTCGTTGACAGATACGCAGTATTTT,CASSPRKRRLVETSLTDTQYF
-,TRBJ2-1,-,TRBV20-1,TGCAGTGCTAGAGATCTCTTGGGACCACAGTTCTTC,CSARDLLGPQFF
-,TRBJ2-5,few,TRBV7-2,TGTGCCAGCAGCCGCCAGGCTCGAGATACCCAGTACTTC,CASSRQARDTQYF
TRBD1,TRBJ1-6,few,TRBV5-6,TGTGCCAGCAGCCAGGGACAGGGTGAGAATTCACCCCTCCACTTT,CASSQGQGENSPLHF
-,TRBJ1-4,-,TRBV6-5,TGTGCCAGCAGTTACAGGGACCCTAATGAAAAACTGTTTTTT,CASSYRDPNEKLFF
-,TRBJ2-7,many,TRBV6-1,TGTGCCAGCAGCGATAACAGGGACGAGCAGTACTTC,CASSDNRDEQYF
-,TRBJ2-1,few,TRBV29-1,TGCAGCGTTGGGGGTGACCGATCCGGCGATGAGCAGTTCTTC,CSVGGDRSGDEQFF
-,TRBJ1-2,many,TRBV5-5,TGTGCCAGCAGCTTGGCTGACGCAGGACAGAACTATGGCTACACCTTC,CASSLADAGQNYGYTF
-,TRBJ2-3,many,TRBV20-1,TGCAGTGCCGAACCCATAACTAGCACAGATACGCAGTATTTT,CSAEPITSTDTQYF